Below, one TCR beta chain is given with its context. Clones were read by immunoSEQ multiplex PCR, and TCRdb kept only the in-frame ones, dropping some. The sample has approximately 150,000 clones, 80% to 85% seen once. These data belong to a study of blood T cell repertoires in COVID-19. Trimming shortened V by 6 bases and J by 11 bases, and 14 bases separated the two germline ends. CDR3 size: 13 residues. Germline CDR1 MDHEN, CDR2 SYDVKM. The sequenced sample was peripheral blood. The TCR sequence derives from a human donor in a cohort sampled during active COVID-19. The V call is TRBV28, the J call TRBJ1-6; D is unresolved. CDR3 residues: CASSLPNPPPLHF. CDR3 nucleotides: TGTGCCAGCAGCTTGCCTAATCCGCCACCCCTCCACTTT.